The source of this T cell receptor beta chain is a study of blood T cell repertoires in COVID-19. Study summary: Acute and convalescent COVID-19 specimens originated in the United States, Italy and Spain.

The Seattle patients joined while their infection was active and were tracked longitudinally afterward. Germline-derived CDR1 and CDR2 are SGHTA and FQGNSA. Trimming stripped 5 bases from V and 5 bases from J, with 18 bases between. This CDR3 spans 15 amino acids. Original analysis: Reference gene primer amplification in the assay estimated nucleated cell counts. The method was immunoSEQ multiplex PCR; TCRdb's version includes in-frame clones alone and lacks a portion of them. V and J calls and clone size are those listed in that table; D and trimming were worked out from the DNA. The sample comprises roughly 100,000 clones, 80% to 95% of which are singletons, and approximately 2% rests with the top ten.

The clonotype was recovered from a woman in her forties or fifties with COVID-19, enrolled during active disease. V and J are TRBV7-2 and TRBJ1-1; D might be TRBD1 (6 bases). Sequenced input: peripheral blood. CDR3 coding DNA: TGTGCCAGCAGCCACGGGAGGGGGATATCGACTGAAGCTTTCTTT. Residues: CASSHGRGISTEAFF.